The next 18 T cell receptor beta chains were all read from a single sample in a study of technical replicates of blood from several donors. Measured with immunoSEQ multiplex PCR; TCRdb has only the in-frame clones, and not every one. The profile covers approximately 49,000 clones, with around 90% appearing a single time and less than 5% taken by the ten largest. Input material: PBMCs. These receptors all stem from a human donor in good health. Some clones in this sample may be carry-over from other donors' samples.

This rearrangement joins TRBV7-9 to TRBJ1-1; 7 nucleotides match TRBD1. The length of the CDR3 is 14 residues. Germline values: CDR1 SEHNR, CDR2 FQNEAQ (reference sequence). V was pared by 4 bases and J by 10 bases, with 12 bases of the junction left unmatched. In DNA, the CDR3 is TGTGCCAGCAGCTCGACGCCTCGTAGGGGGCGAGCTTTCTTT. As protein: CASSSTPRRGRAFF.

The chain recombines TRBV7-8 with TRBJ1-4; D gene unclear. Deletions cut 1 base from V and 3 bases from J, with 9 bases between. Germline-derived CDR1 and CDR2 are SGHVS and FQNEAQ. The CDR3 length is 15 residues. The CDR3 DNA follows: TGTGCCAGCAGCTTAGGCGGCCTATCTAATGAAAAACTGTTTTTT. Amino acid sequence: CASSLGGLSNEKLFF.

CDR3 sequence reads: CAWGRQGAGNTIYF. In nucleotides, the CDR3 is TGTGCCTGGGGACGACAGGGAGCTGGAAACACCATATATTTT. The V and J genes are TRBV30 and TRBJ1-3; 7 bases are a match to TRBD1. V dropped 5 bases and J dropped 2; count of bases not matched to a gene: 6. From germline, CDR1 is GTSNPN and CDR2 SVGIG (reference sequence). The CDR3 runs 14 residues.

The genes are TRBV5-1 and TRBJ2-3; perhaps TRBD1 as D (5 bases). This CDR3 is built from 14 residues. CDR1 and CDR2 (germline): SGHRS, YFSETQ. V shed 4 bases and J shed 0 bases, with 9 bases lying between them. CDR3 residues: CASSRQGSTDTQYF. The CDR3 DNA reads TGCGCCAGCAGCCGGCAGGGCAGCACAGATACGCAGTATTTT.

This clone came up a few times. CDR3 region: CASSVGQNYGYTF. The CDR3 region has the DNA TGTGCCAGCAGCGTCGGACAGAACTATGGCTACACCTTC. V is TRBV7-9 and J is TRBJ1-2, with D tentatively TRBD1 (6 bases). The CDR3 length is 13 residues. Trimming removed 5 bases at V and 2 bases at J, with 9 bases between. Germline values: CDR1 SEHNR, CDR2 FQNEAQ (reference sequence).

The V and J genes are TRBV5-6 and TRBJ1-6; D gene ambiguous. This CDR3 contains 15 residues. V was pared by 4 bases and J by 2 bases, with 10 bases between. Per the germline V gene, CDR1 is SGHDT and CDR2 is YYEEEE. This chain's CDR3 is CASSNDGTYNSPLHF. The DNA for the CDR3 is TGTGCCAGCAGCAACGACGGGACCTATAATTCACCCCTCCACTTT.

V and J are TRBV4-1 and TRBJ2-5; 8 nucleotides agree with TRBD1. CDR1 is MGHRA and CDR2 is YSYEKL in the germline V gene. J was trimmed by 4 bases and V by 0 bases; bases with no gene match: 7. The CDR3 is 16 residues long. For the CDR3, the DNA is TGCGCCAGCAGCCAAGATGACAGGGGAGGAGGAGAGACCCAGTACTTC. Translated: CASSQDDRGGGETQYF.

CDR3 region: CARRTRPVNTGELFF. In nucleotides, the CDR3 is TGTGCCAGGAGAACGAGGCCGGTGAACACCGGGGAGCTGTTTTTT. The V and J genes are TRBV9 and TRBJ2-2; no clear D gene. The CDR3 is 15 amino acids. V was clipped by 8 bases and J by 1 base, with 15 bases between them. The germline V gene has CDR1 SGDLS and CDR2 YYNGEE.

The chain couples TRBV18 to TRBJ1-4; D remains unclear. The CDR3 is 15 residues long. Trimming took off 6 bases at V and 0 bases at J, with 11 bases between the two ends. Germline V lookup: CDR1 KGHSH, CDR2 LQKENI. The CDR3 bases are TGTGCCAGCTCGCATCAGAACGCAACTAATGAAAAACTGTTTTTT. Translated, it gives CASSHQNATNEKLFF.

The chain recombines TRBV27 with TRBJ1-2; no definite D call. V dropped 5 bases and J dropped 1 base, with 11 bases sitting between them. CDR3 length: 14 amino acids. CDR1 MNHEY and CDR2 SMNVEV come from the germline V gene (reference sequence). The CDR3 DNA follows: TGTGCCAGCAGTCCCCAAACAGTTAACTATGGCTACACCTTC. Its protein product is CASSPQTVNYGYTF.

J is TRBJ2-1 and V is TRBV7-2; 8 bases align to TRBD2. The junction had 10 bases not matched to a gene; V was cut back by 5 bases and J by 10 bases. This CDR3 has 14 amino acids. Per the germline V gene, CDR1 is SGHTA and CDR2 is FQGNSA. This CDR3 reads CASSPRGGLWEQFF. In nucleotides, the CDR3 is TGTGCCAGCAGCCCACGGGGGGGACTTTGGGAGCAGTTCTTC.

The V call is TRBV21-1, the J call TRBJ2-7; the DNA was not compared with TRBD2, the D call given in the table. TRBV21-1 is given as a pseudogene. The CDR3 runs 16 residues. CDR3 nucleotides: TGTGCCAGCAGCAGCGGTGGAACTAGAATCCCCTACGAGCAGTACTTC. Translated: CASSSGGTRIPYEQYF.

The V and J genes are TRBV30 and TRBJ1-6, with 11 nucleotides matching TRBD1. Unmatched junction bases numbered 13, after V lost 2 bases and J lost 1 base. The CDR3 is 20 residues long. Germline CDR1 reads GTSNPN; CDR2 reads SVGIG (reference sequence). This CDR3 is CAWSSDRDRGERSYNSPLHF. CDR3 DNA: TGTGCCTGGAGTTCCGACCGGGACAGGGGGGAGAGGTCCTATAATTCACCCCTCCACTTT.

CDR3 nucleotide sequence: TGTGCCAGTAGTAGAGAGGGACAGGGAAACTATGGCTACACCTTC. This translates into CASSREGQGNYGYTF. The chain has TRBV19 and TRBJ1-2; 9 bases match TRBD1. The CDR3 runs to 15 residues. Germline values: CDR1 LNHDA, CDR2 SQIVND (reference sequence). Trimming took 4 bases from V and 2 from J; bases not matched to a gene: 5.

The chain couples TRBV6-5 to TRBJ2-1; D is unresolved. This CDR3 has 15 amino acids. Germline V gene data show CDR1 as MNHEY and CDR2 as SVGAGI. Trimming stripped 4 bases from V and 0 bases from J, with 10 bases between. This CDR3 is CASSSSDPSYNEQFF. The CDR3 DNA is TGTGCCAGCAGTTCGTCAGATCCCTCCTACAATGAGCAGTTCTTC.

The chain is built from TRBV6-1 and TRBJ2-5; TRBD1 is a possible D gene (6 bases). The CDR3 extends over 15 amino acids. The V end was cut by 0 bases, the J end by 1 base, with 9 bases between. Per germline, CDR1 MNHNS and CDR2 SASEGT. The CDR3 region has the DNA TGTGCCAGCAGTGAAGCGCAGGGGTCCCAAGAGACCCAGTACTTC. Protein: CASSEAQGSQETQYF.

The CDR3 spells CASRGSLGGRLEQFF. The CDR3 DNA follows: TGTGCCAGCAGGGGGTCCCTGGGTGGGAGACTTGAGCAGTTCTTC. The chain employs TRBV7-9 and TRBJ2-1; a possible D gene is TRBD2 (5 bases). CDR3 length equals 15 residues. The V and J ends lost 6 bases and 9 bases respectively, with 21 bases between them. Germline assignment: CDR1 SEHNR and CDR2 FQNEAQ (reference sequence).

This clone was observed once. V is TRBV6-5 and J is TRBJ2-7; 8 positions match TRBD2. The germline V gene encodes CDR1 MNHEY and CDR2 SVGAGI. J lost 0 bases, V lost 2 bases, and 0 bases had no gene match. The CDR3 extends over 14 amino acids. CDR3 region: CASSYSGSSYEQYF. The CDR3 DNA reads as TGTGCCAGCAGTTACAGCGGGAGCTCCTACGAGCAGTACTTC.